This T cell receptor beta chain was captured in a study of T-cell memory formation after mild COVID-19. With constant-segment primers, 5'RACE yielded cDNA libraries of TCR alpha and TCR beta that carried sample barcodes and UMIs. MiXCR, applied by TCRdb to the 5' RACE reads, yields one record per CDR3 protein. The table lists fewer than 650,000 distinct CDR3 sequences, 17% of them singletons. Whole-study results and caveats: A balance of CD4 and CD8 characterized clones contracting day 15 to 85, whereas later expanders leaned CD4+.

CDR3 length: 16 amino acids. Deletions cut 0 bases from V and 4 bases from J, with 16 bases between. Germline V gene sequence: CDR1 SGHDT, CDR2 YYEEEE. Details on this clonotype: No antigen is known for it.

Sequencing was performed on PBMCs or a T cell subset sorted from them (not recorded which). The TCR originated in an adult woman who had mild COVID-19 (a few samples of this study predate the infection). Cell type and time point are not known. The gene calls are TRBV5-6 and TRBJ1-2; no reliable D call. The CDR3 coding sequence is TGTGCCAGCAGCTTGGCCCGGACCCATCCTTCCTATGGCTACACCTTC. Encoded protein: CASSLARTHPSYGYTF.